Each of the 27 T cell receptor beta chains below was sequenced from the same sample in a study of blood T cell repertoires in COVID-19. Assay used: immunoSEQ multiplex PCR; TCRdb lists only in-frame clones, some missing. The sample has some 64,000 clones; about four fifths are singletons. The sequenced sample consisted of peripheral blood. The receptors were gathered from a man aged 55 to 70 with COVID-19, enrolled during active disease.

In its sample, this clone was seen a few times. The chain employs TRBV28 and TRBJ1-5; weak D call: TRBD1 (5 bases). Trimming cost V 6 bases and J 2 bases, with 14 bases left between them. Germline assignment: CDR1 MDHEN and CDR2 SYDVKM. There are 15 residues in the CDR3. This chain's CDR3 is CASSKSGFGNQPQHF. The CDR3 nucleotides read TGTGCCAGCAGCAAATCAGGGTTTGGCAATCAGCCCCAGCATTTT. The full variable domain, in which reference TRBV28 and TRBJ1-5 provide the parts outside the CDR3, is DVKVTQSSRYLVKRTGEKVFLECVQDMDHENMFWYRQDPGLGLRLIYFSYDVKMKEKGDIPEGYSVSREKKERFSLILESASTNQTSMYLCASSKSGFGNQPQHFGDGTRLSIL.

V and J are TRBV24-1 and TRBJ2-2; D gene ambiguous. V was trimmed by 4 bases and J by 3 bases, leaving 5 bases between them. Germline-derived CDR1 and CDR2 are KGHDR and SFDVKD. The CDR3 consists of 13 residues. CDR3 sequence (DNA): TGTGCCACCAGTGACACGGACACCGGGGAGCTGTTTTTT. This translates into CATSDTDTGELFF.

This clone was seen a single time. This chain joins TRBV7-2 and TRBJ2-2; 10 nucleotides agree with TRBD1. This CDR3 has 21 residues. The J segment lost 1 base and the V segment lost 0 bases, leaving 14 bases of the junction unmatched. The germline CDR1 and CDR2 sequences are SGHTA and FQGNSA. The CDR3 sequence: CASSLAGWGTGEEMNTGELFF. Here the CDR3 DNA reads TGTGCCAGCAGCTTAGCGGGGTGGGGGACAGGGGAAGAGATGAACACCGGGGAGCTGTTTTTT.

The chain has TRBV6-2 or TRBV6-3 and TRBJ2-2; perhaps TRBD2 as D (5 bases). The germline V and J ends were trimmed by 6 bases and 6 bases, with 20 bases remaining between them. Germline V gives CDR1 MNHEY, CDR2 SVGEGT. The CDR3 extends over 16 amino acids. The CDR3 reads CASRYGLAGGSGELFF. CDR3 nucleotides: TGTGCCAGCAGATACGGGCTAGCCGGTGGGTCCGGGGAGCTGTTTTTT.

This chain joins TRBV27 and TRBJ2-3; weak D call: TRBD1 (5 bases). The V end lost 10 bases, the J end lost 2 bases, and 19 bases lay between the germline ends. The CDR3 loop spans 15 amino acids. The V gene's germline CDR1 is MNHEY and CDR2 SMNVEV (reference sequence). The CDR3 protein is CATAPWTSNTDTQYF. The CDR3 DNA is TGTGCCACCGCCCCCTGGACATCTAACACAGATACGCAGTATTTT.

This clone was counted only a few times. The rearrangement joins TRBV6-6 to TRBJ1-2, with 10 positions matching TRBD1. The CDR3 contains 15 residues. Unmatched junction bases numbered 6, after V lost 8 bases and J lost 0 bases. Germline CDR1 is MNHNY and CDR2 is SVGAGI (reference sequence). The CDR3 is CASALGQGSNYGYTF. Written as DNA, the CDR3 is TGTGCCAGCGCCCTGGGACAGGGGTCTAACTATGGCTACACCTTC.

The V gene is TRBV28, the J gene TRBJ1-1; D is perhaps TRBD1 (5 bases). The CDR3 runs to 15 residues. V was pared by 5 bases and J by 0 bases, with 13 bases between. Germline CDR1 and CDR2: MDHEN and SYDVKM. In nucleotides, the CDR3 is TGTGCCAGCAGTGAGCGGGGGGAGATGAACACTGAAGCTTTCTTT. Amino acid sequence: CASSERGEMNTEAFF.

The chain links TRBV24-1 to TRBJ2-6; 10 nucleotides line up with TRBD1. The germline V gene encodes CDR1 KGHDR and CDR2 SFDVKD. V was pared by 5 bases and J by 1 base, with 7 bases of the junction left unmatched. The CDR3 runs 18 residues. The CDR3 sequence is CATSVATGGASGANVLTF. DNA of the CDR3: TGTGCCACCAGTGTCGCGACAGGGGGCGCTTCTGGGGCCAACGTCCTGACTTTC.

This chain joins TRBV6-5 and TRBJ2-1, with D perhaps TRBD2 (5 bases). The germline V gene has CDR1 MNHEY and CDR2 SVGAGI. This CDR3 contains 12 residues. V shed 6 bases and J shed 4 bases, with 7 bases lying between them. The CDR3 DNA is TGTGCCAGCAGGGACTCGTACAATGAGCAGTTCTTC. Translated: CASRDSYNEQFF.

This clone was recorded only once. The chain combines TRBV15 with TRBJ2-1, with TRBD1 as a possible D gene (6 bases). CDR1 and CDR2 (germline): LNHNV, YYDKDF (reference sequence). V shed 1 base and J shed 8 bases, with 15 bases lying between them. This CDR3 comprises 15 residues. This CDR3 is CATSRGLGAGDEQFF. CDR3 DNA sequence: TGTGCCACCAGCAGAGGGCTGGGGGCAGGCGATGAGCAGTTCTTC.

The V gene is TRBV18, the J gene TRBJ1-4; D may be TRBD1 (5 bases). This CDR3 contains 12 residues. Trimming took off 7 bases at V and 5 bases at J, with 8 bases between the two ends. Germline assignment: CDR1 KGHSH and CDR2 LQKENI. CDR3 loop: CASWRGNEKLFF. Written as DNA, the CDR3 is TGTGCCAGCTGGCGGGGGAATGAAAAACTGTTTTTT.

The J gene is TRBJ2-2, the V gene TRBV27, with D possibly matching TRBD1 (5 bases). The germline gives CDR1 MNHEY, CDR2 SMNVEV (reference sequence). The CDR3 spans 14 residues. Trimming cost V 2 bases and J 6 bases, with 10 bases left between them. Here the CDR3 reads CASSLTDIPGELFF. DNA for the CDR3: TGTGCCAGCAGTTTAACGGACATTCCCGGGGAGCTGTTTTTT.

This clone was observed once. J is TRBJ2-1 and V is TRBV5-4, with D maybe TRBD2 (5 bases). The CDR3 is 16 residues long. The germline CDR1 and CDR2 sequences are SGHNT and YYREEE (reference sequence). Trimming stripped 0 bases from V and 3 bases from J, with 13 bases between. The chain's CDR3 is CASSLGGAAVYNEQFF. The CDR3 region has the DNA TGTGCCAGCAGCTTGGGGGGAGCGGCGGTCTACAATGAGCAGTTCTTC.

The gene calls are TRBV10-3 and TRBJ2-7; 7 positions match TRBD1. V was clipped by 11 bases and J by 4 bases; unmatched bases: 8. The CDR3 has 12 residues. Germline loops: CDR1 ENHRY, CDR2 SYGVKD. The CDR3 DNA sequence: TGTGCCGCCTCAGGGGGAGCGTACGAGCAGTACTTC. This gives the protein CAASGGAYEQYF.

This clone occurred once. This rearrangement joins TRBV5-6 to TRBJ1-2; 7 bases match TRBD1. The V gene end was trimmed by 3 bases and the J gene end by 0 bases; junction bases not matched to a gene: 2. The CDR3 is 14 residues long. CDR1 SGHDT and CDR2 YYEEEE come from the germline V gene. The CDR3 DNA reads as TGTGCCAGCAGCTCCGGGACAGCTAACTATGGCTACACCTTC. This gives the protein CASSSGTANYGYTF.

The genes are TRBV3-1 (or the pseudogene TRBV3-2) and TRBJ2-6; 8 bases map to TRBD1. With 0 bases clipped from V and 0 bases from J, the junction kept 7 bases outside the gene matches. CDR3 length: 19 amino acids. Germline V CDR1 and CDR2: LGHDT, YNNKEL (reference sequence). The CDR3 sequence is CASSQDPGTGFSGANVLTF. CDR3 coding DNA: TGTGCCAGCAGCCAAGATCCCGGGACAGGATTCTCTGGGGCCAACGTCCTGACTTTC.

The CDR3 DNA is TGTGCCAGCAGTTTACGGACCGGACGACGTGGAGGGGCGGACTATGGCTACACCTTC. This encodes CASSLRTGRRGGADYGYTF. The rearrangement joins TRBV7-9 to TRBJ1-2, with D maybe TRBD1 (5 bases). The CDR3 sequence is 19 residues long. V was shortened by 6 bases and J by 3 bases, with 29 bases between the two germline ends. The germline gives CDR1 SEHNR, CDR2 FQNEAQ (reference sequence).

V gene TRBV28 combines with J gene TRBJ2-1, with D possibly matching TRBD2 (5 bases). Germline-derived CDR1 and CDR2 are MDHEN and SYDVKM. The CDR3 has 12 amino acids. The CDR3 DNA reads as TGTGCGTTCACTAGTAGTAGAGGTGAGCAGTTCTTC. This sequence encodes CAFTSSRGEQFF.

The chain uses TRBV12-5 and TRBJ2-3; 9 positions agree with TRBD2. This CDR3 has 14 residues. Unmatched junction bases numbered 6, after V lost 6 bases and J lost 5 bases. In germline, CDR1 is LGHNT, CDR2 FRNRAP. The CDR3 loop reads CASGLSGGIDTQYF. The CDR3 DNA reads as TGTGCTAGTGGCCTAAGCGGGGGGATAGATACGCAGTATTTT.

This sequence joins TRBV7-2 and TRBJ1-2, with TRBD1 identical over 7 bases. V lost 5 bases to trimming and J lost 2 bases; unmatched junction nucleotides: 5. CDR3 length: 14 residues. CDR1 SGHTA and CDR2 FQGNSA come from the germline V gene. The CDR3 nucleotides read TGTGCCAGCAGCCCCGGGACAGTCAACTATGGCTACACCTTC. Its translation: CASSPGTVNYGYTF.

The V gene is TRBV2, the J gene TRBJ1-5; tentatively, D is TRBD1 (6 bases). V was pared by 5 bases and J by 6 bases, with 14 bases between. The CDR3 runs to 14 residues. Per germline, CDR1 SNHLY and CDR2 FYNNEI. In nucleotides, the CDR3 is TGTGCCAGCAGTCAAACAGGGTTCGCTCAGCCCCAGCATTTT. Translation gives CASSQTGFAQPQHF.

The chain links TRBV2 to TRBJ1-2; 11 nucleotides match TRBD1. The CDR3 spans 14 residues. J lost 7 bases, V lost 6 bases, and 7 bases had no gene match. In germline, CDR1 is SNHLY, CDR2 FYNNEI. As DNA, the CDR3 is TGTGCCAGCAGAACCGGGACAGGGGGATCTGGCTACACCTTC. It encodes CASRTGTGGSGYTF.

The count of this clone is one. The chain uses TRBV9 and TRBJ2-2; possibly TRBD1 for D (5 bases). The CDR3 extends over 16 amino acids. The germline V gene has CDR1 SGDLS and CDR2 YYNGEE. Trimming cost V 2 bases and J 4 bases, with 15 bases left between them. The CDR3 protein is CASSVRQPPGTGELFF. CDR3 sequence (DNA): TGTGCCAGCAGCGTCCGACAGCCCCCGGGCACCGGGGAGCTGTTTTTT.

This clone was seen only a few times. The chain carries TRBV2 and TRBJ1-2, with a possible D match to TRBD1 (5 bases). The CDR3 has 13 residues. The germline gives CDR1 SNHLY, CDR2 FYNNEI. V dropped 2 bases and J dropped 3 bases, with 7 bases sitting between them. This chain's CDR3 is CASSEWGHYGYTF. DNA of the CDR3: TGTGCCAGCAGTGAATGGGGCCACTATGGCTACACCTTC. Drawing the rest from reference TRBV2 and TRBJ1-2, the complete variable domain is EPEVTQTPSHQVTQMGQEVILRCVPISNHLYFYWYRQILGQKVEFLVSFYNNEISEKSEIFDDQFSVERPDGSNFTLKIRSTKLEDSAMYFCASSEWGHYGYTFGSGTRLTVV.

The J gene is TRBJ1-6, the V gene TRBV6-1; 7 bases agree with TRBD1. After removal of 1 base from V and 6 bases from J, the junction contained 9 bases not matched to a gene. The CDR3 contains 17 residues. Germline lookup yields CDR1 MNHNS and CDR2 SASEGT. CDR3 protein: CASSEVLWGTVNSPLHF. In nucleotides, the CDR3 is TGTGCCAGCAGTGAAGTTTTGTGGGGGACAGTTAATTCACCCCTCCACTTT.

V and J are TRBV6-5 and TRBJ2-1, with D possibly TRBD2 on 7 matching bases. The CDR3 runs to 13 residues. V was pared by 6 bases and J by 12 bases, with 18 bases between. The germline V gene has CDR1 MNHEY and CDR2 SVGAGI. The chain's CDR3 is CASRMGEGVGQFF. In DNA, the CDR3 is TGTGCCAGCAGAATGGGGGAGGGGGTAGGGCAGTTCTTC.

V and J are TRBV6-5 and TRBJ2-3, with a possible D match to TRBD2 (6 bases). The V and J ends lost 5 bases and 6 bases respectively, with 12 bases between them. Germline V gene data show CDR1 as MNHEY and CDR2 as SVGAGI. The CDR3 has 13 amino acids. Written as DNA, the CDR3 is TGTGCCAGCAGTAACGGGGGTCCCGATACGCAGTATTTT. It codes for CASSNGGPDTQYF.